This TCR beta chain was recovered during a study of chemoradiotherapy in HPV16-positive cancers. Only in-frame clones appear in the TCRdb table, and some are missing; sequencing was by immunoSEQ multiplex PCR. The data contain about 34,000 clones, about nine tenths of them singletons. V lost 5 bases, J lost 4 bases, and 8 bases lay in between. This CDR3 has 12 amino acids. Germline V gene lookup returns CDR1 LNHDA and CDR2 SQIVND (reference sequence). The receptor was isolated from a human donor with HPV-associated anogenital cancer. Material: blood, obtained from a patient who underwent chemoradiotherapy. The chain couples TRBV19 to TRBJ1-2, with D hard to call. The CDR3, as DNA: TGTGCCAGTAGTTCTACGGTCTATGGCTACACCTTC. It encodes CASSSTVYGYTF.